This T cell receptor beta chain came from a study of shared clonotypes between healthy human individuals (dated by TCRdb to 2018 to 2021). A note on the overall study: The cohort comprised a couple of women and a few men aged 18 to 49 years. To estimate repertoire size and how much clonotypes are shared between individuals, the study performed deep sequencing of blood TCR repertoires from a few healthy adults. Different laboratories and diverse techniques were used to prepare libraries and sequence TCR repertoires, to increase sequencing depth and limit assay-specific biases. Between about 0.9 and 9 billion PBMCs per donor were obtained by leukapheresis.

Results the study describes overall, beyond this receptor: Based on pairwise subsampling, the degree of clonotype sharing among donors was expected to be affected by sequencing depth. Only blood was sampled, and tissue TCR repertoires likely differ from those in blood. The genetic and exposure-history diversity represented was limited by the small number of donors.

Concerning this clone: Its antigen is not yet known. The record has no base qualities; no much larger clone is one base away.

The V and J ends are trimmed by 0 bases and 3 bases, leaving 9 bases between them. In the germline V gene (reference sequence), CDR1 corresponds to MNHNY and CDR2 to SVGAGI. Including the terminal cysteine and phenylalanine, the CDR3 comprises 14 residues. Only the CDR3 part of the read is kept: 42 bases, read in frame from the first base. Using the deep immunoSEQ assay, multiplex PCR amplified TCR CDR3 regions from genomic DNA. Extracted genomic DNA from each cell subset was spread evenly across all wells of several immunoSEQ 96-well plates, with each plate serving as a replicate. For unsorted PBMC, approximately 300 ng of genomic DNA, equivalent to around 30,000 T cell genomes, went into each replicate PCR. Ten immunoSEQ deep assay plates were used to sequence unsorted PBMC genomic DNA. Purified libraries were measured with a Qubit 3.0 fluorometer, size-checked on a Bioanalyzer 2100, and measured again with the KAPA Library Quantification kit. A separate single-read 150-cycle Illumina NextSeq 550 flow cell was used to sequence each immunoSEQ 96-well plate. Per the original workflow: Because the immunoSEQ output held only junctional sequences and lacked quality scores, the filtering could not match the filtering applied to full-length reads. To assign V/J genes and CDR3, sequences were annotated using PyIR, a Python wrapper for IgBLAST v1.9, with IMGT germline references. Any read was removed if the V/J assignment was weak (E-value above 1e-6), the CDR3 was missing, or the read contained stop codons, out-of-frame junctions, or ambiguous translated residues. A V3J clonotype was defined by an identical inferred V gene, J gene, and CDR3 amino acid sequence. Percentage overlap between repertoires was computed as shared unique clonotypes divided by the size of the smaller repertoire. RTK rarefaction, the Chao1 estimator, and Recon v2.1 estimates of unobserved clonotypes were used to assess repertoire richness. TCRdb took over this immuneACCESS table, retaining in-frame rearrangements with V and J assigned. Such tables are incomplete; in checked studies, under half of the missing clones stem from an unresolved V gene, and the remainder is unexplained. V, J and clone size are those of that table, while D and trimming were read from the DNA. Recorded for this sample are about 520,000 clones; roughly 80% of them occurred a single time. The ten largest account for about 13% of the sample.

The donors were healthy, HIV-negative adults who had no recently reported acute infections or vaccinations. Every donor was a Caucasian adult living in Nashville, Tennessee, USA. For unsorted samples, tens of millions of PBMCs were counted, and genomic DNA was extracted using the QIAamp DNA Blood Mini kit. After blood collection by leukapheresis, PBMCs were isolated using Ficoll-Histopaque density gradient centrifugation and then cryopreserved in the vapor phase of liquid nitrogen. The sequenced sample consisted of PBMCs. The sequence links TRBV6-6 to TRBJ2-7; tentative D gene TRBD1, with 5 bases matching. The origin of this receptor is a woman in her thirties or forties in good health. Some clones in this sample may be carry-over from other donors' samples. The CDR3 region has the sequence CASSYSAGNYEQYF. The sequenced DNA: TGTGCCAGCAGTTACTCGGCAGGGAACTACGAGCAGTACTTC.